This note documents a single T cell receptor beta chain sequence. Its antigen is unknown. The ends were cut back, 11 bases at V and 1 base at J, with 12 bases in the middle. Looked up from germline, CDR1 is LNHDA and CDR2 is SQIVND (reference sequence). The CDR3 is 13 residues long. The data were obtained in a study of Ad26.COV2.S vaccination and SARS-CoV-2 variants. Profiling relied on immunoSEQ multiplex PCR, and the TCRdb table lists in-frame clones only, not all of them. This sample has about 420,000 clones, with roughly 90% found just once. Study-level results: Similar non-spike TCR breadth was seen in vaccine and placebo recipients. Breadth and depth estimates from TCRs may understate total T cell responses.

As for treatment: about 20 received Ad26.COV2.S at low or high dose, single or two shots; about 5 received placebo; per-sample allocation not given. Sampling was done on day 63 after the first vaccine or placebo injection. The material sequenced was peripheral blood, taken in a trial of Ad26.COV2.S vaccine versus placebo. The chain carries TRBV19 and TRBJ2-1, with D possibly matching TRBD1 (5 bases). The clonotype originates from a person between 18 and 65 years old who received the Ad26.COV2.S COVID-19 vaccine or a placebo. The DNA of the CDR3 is TGTGCCCTAGGGGCTGGATCCTACAATGAGCAGTTCTTC. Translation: CALGAGSYNEQFF.